This T cell receptor beta chain was captured by sequencing in a study of Tregs in tolerant kidney transplant recipients. Study-level background: Related graft donors supplied nonmyeloablative bone marrow transplants, and mixed chimerism was transient.

Regarding the study as a whole: Biological reproducibility was not directly addressed, but technical replication error appeared minimal.

This clone occurred once. Its antigen is as yet unknown. Produced via immunoSEQ multiplex PCR; TCRdb's table is partial and in-frame only. The table lists 75,000 to 85,000 clones, roughly 90% of them singletons. In germline, CDR1 is MDHEN, CDR2 SYDVKM. V was pared by 10 bases and J by 7 bases, with 20 bases between. This CDR3 has 14 amino acids. The sample in question was Tregs from blood, obtained before the transplant. This chain connects TRBV28 to TRBJ2-1; possibly TRBD2 for D (6 bases). This clonotype originated in a human donor who received a combined kidney and bone marrow transplant. The CDR3 DNA reads as TGTGCCATCAAACGTCAGGGAGGTGTAAATGAGCAGTTCTTC. Its protein product is CAIKRQGGVNEQFF.